These 28 T cell receptor beta chains were sequenced from one sample in a study of blood T cell repertoires in COVID-19. Here immunoSEQ multiplex PCR was the method, and the copy in TCRdb shows in-frame clones only, minus some. The sample carries 150,000 to 200,000 clones, less than 90% recorded once. The specimen was PBMCs or T cells enriched from blood (not recorded which). The origin of the receptors is a human donor with acute COVID-19. The donor label of this sample is uncertain.

CDR3 loop: CASSPRLAGVTDTQYF. The CDR3 DNA is TGTGCCAGCTCACCGAGGCTAGCGGGGGTCACAGATACGCAGTATTTT. The chain recombines TRBV18 with TRBJ2-3; TRBD2 aligns across 10 bases. After removal of 3 bases from V and 2 bases from J, the junction contained 5 bases not matched to a gene. The CDR3 has 16 residues. Germline V gene sequence: CDR1 KGHSH, CDR2 LQKENI.

This clone was counted only a few times. This chain connects TRBV7-7 to TRBJ2-1; TRBD1 aligns across 10 bases. The CDR3 is made up of 16 amino acids. Trimming took 5 bases from V and 1 from J; bases not matched to a gene: 5. The germline CDR1 and CDR2 sequences are SSHAT and FNYEAQ (reference sequence). This CDR3 is CASSPRTGGSYNEQFF. The CDR3 region has the DNA TGTGCCAGCAGCCCCAGGACAGGGGGATCCTACAATGAGCAGTTCTTC. Together with reference TRBV7-7 and TRBJ2-1, the CDR3 gives the full variable domain: GAGVSQSPRYKVTKRGQDVTLRCDPISSHATLYWYQQALGQGPEFLTYFNYEAQPDKSGLPSDRFSAERPEGSISTLTIQRTEQRDSAMYRCASSPRTGGSYNEQFFGPGTRLTVL.

This chain uses TRBV4-1 with TRBJ1-3; D possibly corresponds to TRBD1 (5 bases). Germline assignment: CDR1 MGHRA and CDR2 YSYEKL. Trimming took 0 bases from V and 0 from J, leaving 9 bases between them. CDR3 length: 16 residues. The DNA of the CDR3 is TGCGCCAGCAGCCAAGAGCGGGGGTCCTCTGGAAACACCATATATTTT. It translates to CASSQERGSSGNTIYF.

This clone has a single count. The chain links TRBV29-1 to TRBJ1-2; tentatively, D is TRBD1 (6 bases). In germline, CDR1 is SQVTM, CDR2 ANQGSEA. The CDR3 runs 12 residues. CDR3 sequence reads: CGSDSHNYGYTF. The CDR3 bases are TGCGGCTCGGACAGCCATAACTATGGCTACACCTTC.

This rearrangement joins TRBV14 to TRBJ1-4, with a tentative D call TRBD1 (6 bases). Trimming shortened V by 5 bases and J by 4 bases, and 11 bases separated the two germline ends. Germline V CDR1 and CDR2: SGHDN, FVKESK. This CDR3 comprises 14 residues. DNA for the CDR3: TGTGCCAGCAGCTCCGGACAGCTTAATGAAAAACTGTTTTTT. This sequence encodes CASSSGQLNEKLFF.

The rearrangement joins TRBV7-9 to TRBJ1-1; 9 nucleotides line up with TRBD1. V was clipped by 5 bases and J by 0 bases; unmatched bases: 7. Looked up from germline, CDR1 is SEHNR and CDR2 is FQNEAQ (reference sequence). This CDR3 spans 16 amino acids. This chain's CDR3 is CASSLRTGDLNTEAFF. CDR3 sequence (DNA): TGTGCCAGCAGCCTCCGGACAGGGGACCTGAACACTGAAGCTTTCTTT.

A single count supports this clone. This rearrangement joins TRBV19 to TRBJ2-3; maybe TRBD2 (5 bases). The CDR3 length is 13 residues. Between the trimmed V and J ends, which lost 3 bases and 3 bases, there was a span of 7 bases. Germline CDR1 LNHDA, CDR2 SQIVND (reference sequence). CDR3 region: CASSIPGTDTQYF. CDR3 DNA: TGTGCCAGTAGTATCCCGGGGACAGATACGCAGTATTTT. Filled out from reference TRBV19 and TRBJ2-3, the complete variable domain reads DGGITQSPKYLFRKEGQNVTLSCEQNLNHDAMYWYRQDPGQGLRLIYYSQIVNDFQKGDIAEGYSVSREKKESFPLTVTSAQKNPTAFYLCASSIPGTDTQYFGPGTRLTVL.

The chain joins TRBV19 to TRBJ1-2; tentative D call: TRBD1 (5 bases). Per the germline V gene, CDR1 is LNHDA and CDR2 is SQIVND (reference sequence). CDR3 length: 14 amino acids. V lost 5 bases to trimming and J lost 8 bases, with 18 bases between them. The CDR3 DNA reads TGTGCCAGTAGTTGGGAGGGGACTACGGGGGGCTACACCTTC. Translating gives CASSWEGTTGGYTF.

This clone was picked up a small number of times. This chain connects TRBV19 to TRBJ1-1; a possible D gene is TRBD1 (6 bases). The CDR3 has 15 amino acids. The germline V gene has CDR1 LNHDA and CDR2 SQIVND (reference sequence). V was cut by 3 bases and J by 4 bases, with 15 bases left in between. In DNA, the CDR3 is TGTGCCAGTAGTATGTCGGCGGGGGCGGGCACTGAAGCTTTCTTT. Residues: CASSMSAGAGTEAFF. The variable domain in full, with the rest retrieved from reference TRBV19 and TRBJ1-1, is DGGITQSPKYLFRKEGQNVTLSCEQNLNHDAMYWYRQDPGQGLRLIYYSQIVNDFQKGDIAEGYSVSREKKESFPLTVTSAQKNPTAFYLCASSMSAGAGTEAFFGQGTRLTVV.

CDR3 sequence (DNA): TGTGCCAGCGGCGGGGGAAATGAGCAGTTCTTC. Residues: CASGGGNEQFF. The chain joins TRBV25-1 to TRBJ2-1; TRBD2 matches 7 bases. The CDR3 runs 11 residues. The germline V gene encodes CDR1 MGHDK and CDR2 SYGVNS. V dropped 8 bases and J dropped 7; count of bases not matched to a gene: 2.

The chain combines TRBV3-1 (or the pseudogene TRBV3-2) with TRBJ1-1; unclear D gene. Germline V CDR1 and CDR2: LGHDT, YNNKEL (reference sequence). The CDR3 totals 14 residues. Trimming pared 4 bases from V and 4 bases from J, leaving 13 bases between. CDR3 region: CASSREISSTEAFF. The CDR3 DNA reads as TGTGCCAGCAGCCGGGAGATATCGAGCACTGAAGCTTTCTTT.

This rearrangement joins TRBV4-1 to TRBJ1-1; D is possibly TRBD1 (6 bases). Germline V gene sequence: CDR1 MGHRA, CDR2 YSYEKL. CDR3 length: 15 amino acids. Trimming took off 7 bases at V and 1 base at J, with 16 bases between the two ends. CDR3 sequence reads: CASTLRTDGNTEAFF. Written as DNA, the CDR3 is TGCGCCAGCACCTTACGGACAGATGGGAACACTGAAGCTTTCTTT.

V usage is TRBV7-9 and J usage is TRBJ1-4; D is possibly TRBD1 (6 bases). The ends were cut back, 5 bases at V and 3 bases at J, with 10 bases in the middle. The germline V gene encodes CDR1 SEHNR and CDR2 FQNEAQ (reference sequence). This CDR3 has 14 amino acids. The DNA for the CDR3 is TGTGCCAGCAGCCGAACAGGGCCTAATGAAAAACTGTTTTTT. This codes for CASSRTGPNEKLFF.

The CDR3 nucleotides read TGTGCCAGCAGCCCGAGGACTAGCGGGGGCACAGATACGCAGTATTTT. Translating gives CASSPRTSGGTDTQYF. V and J are TRBV7-9 and TRBJ2-3, with 12 nucleotides matching TRBD2. Germline V gene sequence: CDR1 SEHNR, CDR2 FQNEAQ (reference sequence). V lost 5 bases and J lost 1; bases outside the gene matches: 4. The CDR3 covers 16 residues.

The chain employs TRBV7-9 and TRBJ1-1; no firm D call. Germline V lookup: CDR1 SEHNR, CDR2 FQNEAQ (reference sequence). The V gene lost 3 bases and the J gene lost 2 bases, with 7 bases spanning the gap. The length of the CDR3 is 13 residues. CDR3 coding DNA: TGTGCCAGCAGCTTGGCGGGAAACACTGAAGCTTTCTTT. Translation: CASSLAGNTEAFF.

This chain uses TRBV6-2 or TRBV6-3 with TRBJ2-5; 12 positions agree with TRBD2. This CDR3 spans 17 amino acids. Germline CDR1 reads MNHEY; CDR2 reads SVGEGT. After removal of 6 bases from V and 3 bases from J, the junction contained 11 bases not matched to a gene. The CDR3 here is CASSRGGTSGFEETQYF. As DNA, the CDR3 is TGTGCCAGCAGCCGCGGGGGGACTAGCGGGTTCGAAGAGACCCAGTACTTC.

The chain carries TRBV29-1 and TRBJ2-6; TRBD1 is a possible D gene (6 bases). Trimming shortened V by 6 bases and J by 1 base, and 7 bases separated the two germline ends. This CDR3 has 13 residues. Germline V gene lookup returns CDR1 SQVTM and CDR2 ANQGSEA. CDR3 region: CSVTGSGANVLTF. In DNA form, the CDR3 reads TGCAGCGTGACAGGTTCTGGGGCCAACGTCCTGACTTTC.

This rearrangement joins TRBV7-8 to TRBJ1-4; D is possibly TRBD1 (5 bases). The V and J ends lost 1 base and 1 base respectively, with 16 bases between them. The CDR3 is 18 residues long. Germline CDR1 reads SGHVS; CDR2 reads FQNEAQ. CDR3 sequence reads: CASSLGDSVGQTNEKLFF. As DNA, the CDR3 is TGTGCCAGCAGCTTAGGGGACTCGGTAGGGCAAACTAATGAAAAACTGTTTTTT.

The chain employs TRBV7-9 and TRBJ1-4; 9 bases are a match to TRBD1. The length of the CDR3 is 15 residues. Germline CDR1 reads SEHNR; CDR2 reads FQNEAQ (reference sequence). Losses at the gene ends were 4 bases for V and 2 bases for J; bases not matched to a gene: 2. The CDR3 coding sequence is TGTGCCAGCAGCTCCACAGGGGGCACTAATGAAAAACTGTTTTTT. It yields the protein CASSSTGGTNEKLFF.

On this clone itself: Its ends do not fully match the called genes, so a read error is possible. V gene TRBV2 combines with J gene TRBJ1-4; a possible D gene is TRBD1 (6 bases). This CDR3 spans 10 amino acids. CDR1 is SNHLY and CDR2 is FYNNEI in the germline V gene. The CDR3 nucleotides read TGTGCCAGCAATAACCGGGACACAAGCTTT. It encodes CASNNRDTSF.

V usage is TRBV6-1 and J usage is TRBJ2-2; TRBD1 matches 8 bases. Germline V lookup: CDR1 MNHNS, CDR2 SASEGT. V shed 2 bases, J shed 3 bases, and the junction held 2 bases outside the gene matches. This CDR3 is 15 amino acids long. The CDR3 loop reads CASSERQGYTGELFF. For the CDR3, the DNA is TGTGCCAGCAGTGAAAGACAGGGGTACACCGGGGAGCTGTTTTTT.

The rearrangement uses TRBV4-1 and TRBJ2-5; maybe TRBD2 (7 bases). V gave up 1 base and J gave up 4 bases, with 10 bases separating them. There are 14 residues in the CDR3. Germline CDR1 reads MGHRA; CDR2 reads YSYEKL. CDR3 sequence reads: CASSQGGGVETQYF. The CDR3 nucleotides read TGCGCCAGCAGCCAAGGCGGGGGCGTAGAGACCCAGTACTTC.

This clone was observed a handful of times. The gene calls are TRBV7-9 and TRBJ1-2, with TRBD1 matching over 9 bases. With V trimmed by 6 bases and J by 3 bases, 5 bases remained unmatched. This CDR3 contains 14 residues. Germline V CDR1 and CDR2: SEHNR, FQNEAQ (reference sequence). Here the CDR3 DNA reads TGTGCCAGCAGTCGGACAGGGGACTACTATGGCTACACCTTC. This gives the protein CASSRTGDYYGYTF.

The chain joins TRBV4-3 to TRBJ2-7; no firm D call. The V end lost 4 bases, the J end lost 3 bases, and 10 bases lay between the germline ends. Germline CDR1 is LGHNA and CDR2 is YSLEER. The CDR3 length is 13 residues. The CDR3 is CASSPRLLYEQYF. In DNA, the CDR3 is TGCGCCAGCAGCCCAAGACTCCTCTACGAGCAGTACTTC.

CDR3 sequence reads: CASSSLGLAGGKGTDTQYF. For the CDR3, the DNA is TGTGCCAGCAGCTCCCTGGGGTTAGCGGGGGGAAAGGGCACAGATACGCAGTATTTT. The chain links TRBV5-6 to TRBJ2-3; TRBD2 agrees at 10 bases. Unmatched junction bases numbered 14, after V lost 3 bases and J lost 1 base. The CDR3 is made up of 19 amino acids. Germline-derived CDR1 and CDR2 are SGHDT and YYEEEE. Looking up the rest from reference TRBV5-6 and TRBJ2-3 gives the full variable domain: DAGVTQSPTHLIKTRGQQVTLRCSPKSGHDTVSWYQQALGQGPQFIFQYYEEEERQRGNFPDRFSGHQFPNYSSELNVNALLLGDSALYLCASSSLGLAGGKGTDTQYFGPGTRLTVL.

The chain is built from TRBV3-1 (or the pseudogene TRBV3-2) and TRBJ1-3; D is ambiguous. Trimming removed 7 bases from V and 5 bases from J, with 18 bases in between. The CDR3 covers 15 residues. Looked up from germline, CDR1 is LGHDT and CDR2 is YNNKEL (reference sequence). CDR3 nucleotides: TGTGCCAGCACCCAGCGAACCTCGGGGAGAAACACCATATATTTT. Its protein is CASTQRTSGRNTIYF.

The chain combines TRBV12-3 or TRBV12-4 with TRBJ1-2; D possibly corresponds to TRBD1 (6 bases). V was trimmed by 5 bases and J by 5 bases, leaving 12 bases between them. The CDR3 totals 13 residues. The chain's CDR3 is CASSRGQSYGYTF. CDR3 in DNA: TGTGCCAGCAGTCGAGGACAGTCTTATGGCTACACCTTC.

The chain is built from TRBV27 and TRBJ2-1, with 12 bases lining up with TRBD2. With 3 bases clipped from V and 6 bases from J, the junction kept 6 bases outside the gene matches. The CDR3 is 16 amino acids. Germline V lookup: CDR1 MNHEY, CDR2 SMNVEV (reference sequence). CDR3 amino acids: CASSFIPSGGANEQFF. Here the CDR3 DNA reads TGTGCCAGCAGTTTTATCCCTAGCGGGGGGGCCAATGAGCAGTTCTTC.